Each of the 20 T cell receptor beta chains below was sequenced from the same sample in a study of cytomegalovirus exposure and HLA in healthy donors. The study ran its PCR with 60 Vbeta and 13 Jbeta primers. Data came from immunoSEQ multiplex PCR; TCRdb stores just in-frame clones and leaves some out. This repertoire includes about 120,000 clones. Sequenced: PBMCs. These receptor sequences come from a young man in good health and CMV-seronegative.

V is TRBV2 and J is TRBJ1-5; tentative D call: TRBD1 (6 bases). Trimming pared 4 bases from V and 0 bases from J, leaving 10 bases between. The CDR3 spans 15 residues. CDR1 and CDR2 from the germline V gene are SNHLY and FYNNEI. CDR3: CASSVLDSSNQPQHF. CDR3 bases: TGTGCCAGCAGTGTCTTGGACAGTAGCAATCAGCCCCAGCATTTT.

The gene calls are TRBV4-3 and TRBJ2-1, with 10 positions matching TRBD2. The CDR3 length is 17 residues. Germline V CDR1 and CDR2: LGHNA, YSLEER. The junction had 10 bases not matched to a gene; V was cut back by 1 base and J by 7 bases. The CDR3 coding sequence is TGCGCCAGCAGCCAAGCCCTAGCGGGAGACCAGGGGAATGAGCAGTTCTTC. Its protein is CASSQALAGDQGNEQFF.

The CDR3 DNA is TGTGCCAGCAGTCTGGGACTAGCGGGAGGCACAGATACGCAGTATTTT. Protein sequence: CASSLGLAGGTDTQYF. This rearrangement joins TRBV2 to TRBJ2-3; 14 nucleotides match TRBD2. CDR1 and CDR2 (germline): SNHLY, FYNNEI. The CDR3 has 16 amino acids. The trim removed 5 bases at V and 1 base at J, leaving 2 bases unmatched.

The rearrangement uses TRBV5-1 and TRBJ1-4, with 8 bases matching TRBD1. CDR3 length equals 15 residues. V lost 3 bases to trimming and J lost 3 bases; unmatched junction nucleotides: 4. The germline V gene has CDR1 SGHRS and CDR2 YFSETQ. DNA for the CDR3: TGCGCCAGCAGCTCCCAGGGGGCACCTAATGAAAAACTGTTTTTT. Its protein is CASSSQGAPNEKLFF. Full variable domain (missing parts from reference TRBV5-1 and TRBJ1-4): KAGVTQTPRYLIKTRGQQVTLSCSPISGHRSVSWYQQTPGQGLQFLFEYFSETQRNKGNFPGRFSGRQFSNSRSEMNVSTLELGDSALYLCASSSQGAPNEKLFFGSGTQLSVL.

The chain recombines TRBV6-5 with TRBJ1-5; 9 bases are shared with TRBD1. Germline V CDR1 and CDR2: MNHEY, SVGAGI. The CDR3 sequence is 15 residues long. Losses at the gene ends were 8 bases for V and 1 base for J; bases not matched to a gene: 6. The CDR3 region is CASRAGTGSNQPQHF. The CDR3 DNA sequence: TGTGCCAGCCGCGCCGGGACAGGGAGCAATCAGCCCCAGCATTTT.

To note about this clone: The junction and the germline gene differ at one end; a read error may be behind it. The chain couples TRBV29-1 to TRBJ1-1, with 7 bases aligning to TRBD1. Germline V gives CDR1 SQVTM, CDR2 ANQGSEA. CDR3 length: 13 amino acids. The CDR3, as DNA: TGCAGCGGTGAACTCGACAGGGCCACTGAAGCTTTCTTT. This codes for CSGELDRATEAFF. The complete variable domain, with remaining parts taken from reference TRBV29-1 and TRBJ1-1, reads SAVISQKPSRDICQRGTSLTIQCQVDSQVTMMFWYRQQPGQSLTLIATANQGSEATYESGFVIDKFPISRPNLTFSTLTVSNMSPEDSSIYLCSGELDRATEAFFGQGTRLTVV.

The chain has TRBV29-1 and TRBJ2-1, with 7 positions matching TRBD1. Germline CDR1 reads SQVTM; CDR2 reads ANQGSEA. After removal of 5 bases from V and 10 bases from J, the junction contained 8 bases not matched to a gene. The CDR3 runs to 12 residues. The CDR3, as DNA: TGCAGCGTTCTCCCTCGGGGACAGGAGCAGTTCTTC. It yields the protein CSVLPRGQEQFF.

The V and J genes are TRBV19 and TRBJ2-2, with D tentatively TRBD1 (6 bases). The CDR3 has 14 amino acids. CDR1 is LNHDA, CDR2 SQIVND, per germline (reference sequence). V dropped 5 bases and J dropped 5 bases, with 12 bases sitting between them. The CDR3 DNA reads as TGTGCCAGTAGTTACCTAGACAGGACCGGGGAGCTGTTTTTT. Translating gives CASSYLDRTGELFF.

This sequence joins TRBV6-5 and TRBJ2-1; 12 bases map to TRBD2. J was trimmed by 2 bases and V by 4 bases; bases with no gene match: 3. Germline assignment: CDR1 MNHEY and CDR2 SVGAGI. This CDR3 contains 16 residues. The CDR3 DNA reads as TGTGCCAGCAGTTCGCGGACTAGCGGGGCCTACAATGAGCAGTTCTTC. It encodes CASSSRTSGAYNEQFF.

Written as DNA, the CDR3 is TGTGCCAGCAGTGTACTAGCGGGAGATAAAGAGACCCAGTACTTC. It specifies CASSVLAGDKETQYF. This chain uses TRBV6-5 with TRBJ2-5; 11 nucleotides agree with TRBD2. V dropped 5 bases and J dropped 3; count of bases not matched to a gene: 5. CDR1 and CDR2 (germline): MNHEY, SVGAGI. CDR3 length: 15 amino acids.

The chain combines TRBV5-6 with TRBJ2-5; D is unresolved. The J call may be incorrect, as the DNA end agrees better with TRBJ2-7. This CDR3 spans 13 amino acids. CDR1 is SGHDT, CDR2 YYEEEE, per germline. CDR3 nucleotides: TGTGCCAGCAGCTTGGTGGGCGAATACGAGCAGTACTTC. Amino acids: CASSLVGEYEQYF.

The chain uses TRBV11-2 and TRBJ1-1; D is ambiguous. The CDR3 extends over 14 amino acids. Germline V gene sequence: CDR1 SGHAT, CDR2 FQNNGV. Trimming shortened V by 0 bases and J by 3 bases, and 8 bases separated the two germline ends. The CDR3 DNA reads TGTGCCAGCAGCTTAGAGGAGGATGACACTGAAGCTTTCTTT. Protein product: CASSLEEDDTEAFF.

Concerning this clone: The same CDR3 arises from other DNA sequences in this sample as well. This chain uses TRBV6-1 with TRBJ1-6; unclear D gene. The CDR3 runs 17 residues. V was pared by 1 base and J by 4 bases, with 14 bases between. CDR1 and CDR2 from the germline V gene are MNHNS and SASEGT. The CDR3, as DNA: TGTGCCAGCAGTGAAGAAAGCGGGAGCTCTTATAATTCACCCCTCCACTTT. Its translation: CASSEESGSSYNSPLHF.

The CDR3 bases are TGCGCCAGCAGCTTTTTTGACAGGCCGGGGAATGAGCAGTTCTTC. It codes for CASSFFDRPGNEQFF. The rearrangement uses TRBV5-1 and TRBJ2-1, with a tentative D call TRBD1 (6 bases). Germline CDR1 SGHRS, CDR2 YFSETQ. The CDR3 has 15 residues. V lost 2 bases, J lost 7 bases, and 16 bases lay in between.

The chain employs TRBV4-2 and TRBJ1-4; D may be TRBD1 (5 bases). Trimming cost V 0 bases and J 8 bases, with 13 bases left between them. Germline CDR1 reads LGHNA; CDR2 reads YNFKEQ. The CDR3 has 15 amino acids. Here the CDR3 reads CASSQDRGGGEKLFF. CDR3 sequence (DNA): TGTGCCAGCAGCCAAGATCGGGGGGGAGGGGAAAAACTGTTTTTT.

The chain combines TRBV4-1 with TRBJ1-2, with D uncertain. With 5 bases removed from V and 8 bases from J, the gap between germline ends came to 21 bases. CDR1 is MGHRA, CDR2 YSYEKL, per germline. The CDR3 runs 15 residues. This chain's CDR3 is CASSETPGILVGYTF. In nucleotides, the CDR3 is TGCGCCAGCAGCGAAACCCCCGGGATTCTCGTAGGCTACACCTTC.

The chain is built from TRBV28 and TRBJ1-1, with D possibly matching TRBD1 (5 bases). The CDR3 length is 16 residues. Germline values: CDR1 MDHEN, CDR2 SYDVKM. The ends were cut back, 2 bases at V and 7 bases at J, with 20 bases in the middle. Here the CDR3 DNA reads TGTGCCAGCAGTTTACGGCCAGGCCCACTTAGGGGTGAAGCTTTCTTT. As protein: CASSLRPGPLRGEAFF.

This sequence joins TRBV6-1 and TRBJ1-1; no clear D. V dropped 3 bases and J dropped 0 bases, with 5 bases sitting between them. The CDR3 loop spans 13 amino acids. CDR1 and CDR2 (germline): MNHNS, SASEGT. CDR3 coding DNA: TGTGCCAGCAGTGATCAAATGAACACTGAAGCTTTCTTT. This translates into CASSDQMNTEAFF.

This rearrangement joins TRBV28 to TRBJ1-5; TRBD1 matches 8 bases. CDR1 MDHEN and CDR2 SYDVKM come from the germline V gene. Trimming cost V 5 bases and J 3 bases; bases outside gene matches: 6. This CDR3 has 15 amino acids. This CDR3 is CASSQPTGDNQPQHF. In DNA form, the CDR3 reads TGTGCCAGCAGTCAGCCGACAGGGGACAATCAGCCCCAGCATTTT.

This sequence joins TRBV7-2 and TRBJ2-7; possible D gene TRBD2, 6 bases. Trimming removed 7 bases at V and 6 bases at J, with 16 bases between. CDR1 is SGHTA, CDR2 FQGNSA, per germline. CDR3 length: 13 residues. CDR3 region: CASNPGLQGEQYF. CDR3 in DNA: TGTGCCAGCAACCCGGGACTCCAGGGCGAGCAGTACTTC.